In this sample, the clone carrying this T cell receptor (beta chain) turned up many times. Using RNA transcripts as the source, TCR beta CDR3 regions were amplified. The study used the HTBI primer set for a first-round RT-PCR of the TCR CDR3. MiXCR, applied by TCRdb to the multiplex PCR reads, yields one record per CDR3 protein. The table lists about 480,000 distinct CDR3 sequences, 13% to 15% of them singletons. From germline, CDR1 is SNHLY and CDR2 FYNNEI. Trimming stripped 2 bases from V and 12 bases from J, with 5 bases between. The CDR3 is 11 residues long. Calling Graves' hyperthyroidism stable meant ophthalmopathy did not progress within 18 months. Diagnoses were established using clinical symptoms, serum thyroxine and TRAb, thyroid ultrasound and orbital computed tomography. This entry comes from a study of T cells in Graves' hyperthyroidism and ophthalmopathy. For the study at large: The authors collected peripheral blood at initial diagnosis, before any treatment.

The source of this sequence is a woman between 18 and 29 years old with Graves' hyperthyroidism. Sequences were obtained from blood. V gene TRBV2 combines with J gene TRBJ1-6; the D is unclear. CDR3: CASSETRPLHF. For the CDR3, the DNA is TGTGCCAGCAGTGAAACCAGACCCCTCCACTTT.